This TCR beta chain was retrieved from a study of CD8+ T cells in alopecia areata listed by TCRdb under 2018. General notes on the study: High-throughput TCRbeta sequencing was used to examine T cell clonal expansion in alopecia areata in both the C3H/HeJ mouse model and human patients. Human TCRbeta sequencing covered scalp tissue and sorted CD4+ and CD8+ peripheral blood T cells from patchy and totalis/universalis alopecia areata patients and healthy controls. Scalp clonality was compared among normal scalp (n=4), patchy alopecia areata scalp (n=8), and alopecia totalis/universalis scalp (n=8). RNA was extracted with the PAXgene miRNA kit for fixed scalp, the miRNeasy kit for PBMCs, and the RNeasy kit for mouse skin. immunoSEQ multiplex PCR using 35 Vbeta forward primers and 13 Jbeta reverse primers was used to amplify TCRbeta CDR3 regions. The full study reports these points: Resident alphabeta T cells in normal human skin are also sequenced, complicating scalp TCR repertoire analysis, unlike mouse skin dominated by gammadelta T cells. Compared with normal scalp, lesional scalp, particularly in alopecia totalis/universalis, had higher clonality and more expanded CD8+ clones, which suggests antigenic drive. Shared TCR sequences between patients were less evident than in mice, which may be partly attributable to HLA diversity in the patient population.

A remark on this clone: Its antigen is not yet known. Base qualities were left out, and no much larger clone turns up one base away.

Measured from the cysteine to the phenylalanine, the CDR3 is 14 residues long. The CDR3 DNA has 42 bases and is translated from base 1. The junction shows trimming of 8 bases on V and 0 bases on J, and the gene matches do not reach 7 bases of it. CDR1 and CDR2 were assigned from the germline V gene as SNHLY and FYNNEI. Libraries came from the immunoSEQ multiplex PCR assay. To provide template for TCR sequencing, every sample had RNA extracted and reverse transcribed into cDNA. SuperScript III was used to make first-strand cDNA, primed with a 2:1 mix of oligo-dT and random hexamers. A synthetic immune receptor repertoire was used to measure amplification bias, and any remaining bias was corrected computationally. Regarding the original processing steps: Raw reads were preprocessed to remove errors, and CDR3 was defined according to IMGT conventions as the region from the conserved cysteine to phenylalanine. To get clonality, Shannon entropy was normalized by log2 of the number of productive unique TCRs and the result was subtracted from 1. CD4 or CD8 identity of scalp clones was inferred by cross-referencing scalp TCRbeta sequences with sorted blood CD4 and CD8 repertoires. TCRdb's version of the immuneACCESS table is confined to in-frame rearrangements and falls short of the full clone set. An unresolved V gene accounts for under half of the shortfall where checked; the remainder is of unknown origin. V and J calls and clone size follow that table, whereas D and trimming were derived from the DNA. Counted in this sample were 120,000 or so clones; about 60% of them appeared once. The top ten clonotypes cover approximately 2.8% of the sample.

PBMCs were isolated by density centrifugation and stained for CD3, CD4 and CD8, and CD4+ and CD8+ T cells were sorted on a FACSAria. Scalp biopsies and blood samples were obtained from unaffected controls. The receptor was isolated from a human donor in good health. The rearranged segments are TRBV2 and TRBJ2-7, and TRBD1 aligns with 7 junction nucleotides. Sample: CD4+ T cells sorted from blood. The DNA sequence is TGTGCCAGCTCGACAGGGCGCACCTCCTACGAGCAGTACTTC. Its protein product is CASSTGRTSYEQYF. The entire variable domain, with the stretches around the CDR3 drawn from the reference TRBV2 and TRBJ2-7 proteins, is EPEVTQTPSHQVTQMGQEVILRCVPISNHLYFYWYRQILGQKVEFLVSFYNNEISEKSEIFDDQFSVERPDGSNFTLKIRSTKLEDSAMYFCASSTGRTSYEQYFGPGTRLTVT.